These 5 T cell receptor beta chains were sequenced from one sample in a study of breast tumors, draining lymph nodes, adjacent tissues. TCRdb re-called the multiplex PCR reads with MiXCR, one entry per CDR3 protein. In the table there are 200,000 to 300,000 distinct CDR3 sequences, roughly 30% of which are singletons. Samples came from axillary lymph nodes draining the breast cancer. The sample consisted of axillary lymph node tissue. Every receptor here comes from a female donor with breast cancer. Some clones in this sample may be carry-over from other donors' samples.

This clonotype was detected only once. The chain combines TRBV25-1 with TRBJ2-2, with TRBD2 matching 11 bases. Germline V gene data show CDR1 as MGHDK and CDR2 as SYGVNS. CDR3 length: 15 residues. The CDR3 region is CAAGLAGSNTGELFF. The CDR3 DNA sequence: TGTGCGGCTGGACTAGCGGGCTCGAACACCGGGGAGCTGTTTTTT. The variable domain in full, with the rest retrieved from reference TRBV25-1 and TRBJ2-2, is EADIYQTPRYLVIGTGKKITLECSQTMGHDKMYWYQQDPGMELHLIHYSYGVNSTEKGDLSSESTVSRIRTEHFPLTLESARPSHTSQYLCAAGLAGSNTGELFFGEGSRLTVL.

This clonotype was seen many times. The gene calls are TRBV5-1 and TRBJ2-1, with D unresolved. The V end lost 3 bases, the J end lost 6 bases, and 13 bases lay between the germline ends. The germline V gene has CDR1 SGHRS and CDR2 YFSETQ. The CDR3 has 14 amino acids. The CDR3 nucleotides read TGCGCCAGCAGCTCTAACACACAAGGCAATGAGCAGTTCTTC. Encoded protein: CASSSNTQGNEQFF.

This clonotype was seen a few times. A much larger clone lies a single base off, so this may be a read error. The V and J genes are TRBV20-1 and TRBJ2-7, with TRBD2 identical over 9 bases. Germline CDR1 reads DFQATT; CDR2 reads SNEGSKA (reference sequence). V trimming: 7 bases; J trimming: 6 bases; junction bases outside the gene matches: 13. The CDR3 runs 14 residues. The CDR3 DNA is TGCAGTGGTCAGGGTGGGACTAGCAGCTCCGAGCAGTACTTC. Its translation is CSGQGGTSSSEQYF.

The sample holds many counts of this clonotype. V gene TRBV15 combines with J gene TRBJ2-7, with D perhaps TRBD1 or TRBD2 (7 bases each). Germline V CDR1 and CDR2: LNHNV, YYDKDF (reference sequence). Trimming took off 3 bases at V and 6 bases at J, with 12 bases between the two ends. The CDR3 is 13 amino acids. CDR3 amino acids: CATSSRGGVEQYF. The CDR3 region has the DNA TGTGCCACCAGCAGCAGGGGGGGAGTCGAGCAGTACTTC.

This clonotype was counted ten times or more. The chain is built from TRBV13 and TRBJ2-7, with D perhaps TRBD2 (5 bases). The ends were cut back, 0 bases at V and 6 bases at J, with 9 bases in the middle. CDR1 and CDR2 from the germline V gene are PRHDT and FYEKMQ (reference sequence). There are 13 residues in the CDR3. The CDR3 loop is CASSLGGAGEQYF. The CDR3 coding sequence is TGTGCCAGCAGCTTAGGAGGTGCGGGCGAGCAGTACTTC. The entire variable domain, with the rest obtained from reference TRBV13 and TRBJ2-7, is as follows: AAGVIQSPRHLIKEKRETATLKCYPIPRHDTVYWYQQGPGQDPQFLISFYEKMQSDKGSIPDRFSAQQFSDYHSELNMSSLELGDSALYFCASSLGGAGEQYFGPGTRLTVT.